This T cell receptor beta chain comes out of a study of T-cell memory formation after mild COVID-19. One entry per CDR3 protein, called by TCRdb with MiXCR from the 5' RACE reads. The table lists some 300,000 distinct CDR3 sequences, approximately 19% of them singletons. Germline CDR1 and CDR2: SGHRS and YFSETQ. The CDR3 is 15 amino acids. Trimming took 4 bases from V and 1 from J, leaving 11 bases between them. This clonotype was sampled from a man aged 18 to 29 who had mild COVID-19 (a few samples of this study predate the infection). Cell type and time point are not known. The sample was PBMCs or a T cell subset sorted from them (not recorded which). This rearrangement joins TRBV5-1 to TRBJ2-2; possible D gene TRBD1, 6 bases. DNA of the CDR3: TGCGCCAGCAGCCCGCGGACAGAGAACACCGGGGAGCTGTTTTTT. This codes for CASSPRTENTGELFF.